This T cell receptor (beta chain) came from a study of blood T cell repertoires in COVID-19. Whole-study context: Sites across the United States, Italy and Spain contributed samples from acute and convalescent COVID-19.

V lost 8 bases to trimming and J lost 6 bases; unmatched junction nucleotides: 8. Germline V gene data show CDR1 as SNHLY and CDR2 as FYNNEI. The CDR3 spans 14 residues. Original methodology: Nucleated cell counts were estimated from reference gene primer amplification. TCRdb's copy holds only in-frame clones and misses some; the assay was immunoSEQ multiplex PCR. V, J and clone size are taken as reported in that table, and D and trimming were inferred from the DNA itself. The sample shows fewer than 300,000 clones, 70% to 90% of them seen only once. The sample comprised peripheral blood. The clonotype originates from a woman aged 25-40 years with acute or convalescent COVID-19. The V call is TRBV2, the J call TRBJ2-3; 10 nucleotides align to TRBD2. The CDR3 spells CASPSGRAWDTQYF. In nucleotides, the CDR3 is TGTGCCAGCCCGAGCGGGAGGGCCTGGGATACGCAGTATTTT.